This entry is about one T cell receptor (beta chain). The data originate from a study of T cell changes during pregnancy in multiple sclerosis. Profiling relied on immunoSEQ multiplex PCR, and the TCRdb table lists in-frame clones only, not all of them. The table includes more than 90,000 clones, 80% to 95% detected once. The CDR3 has 14 residues. Germline CDR1 and CDR2: MNHEY and SMNVEV (reference sequence). V dropped 2 bases and J dropped 8 bases, with 13 bases sitting between them. This TCR came from a female donor with multiple sclerosis, enrolled in a pregnancy study. The V and J genes are TRBV27 and TRBJ2-1, with a tentative D call TRBD2 (6 bases). Source: peripheral blood, taken in the first trimester of pregnancy. CDR3 loop: CASSLAGLNDEQFF. The CDR3 DNA follows: TGTGCCAGCAGTTTAGCCGGACTAAATGATGAGCAGTTCTTC.